This T cell receptor (beta chain) stems from a study of T cells after yellow fever vaccination. For the study at large: Each low-cell-number fraction was prepared by means of SMART-Seq v4 Ultra Low Input.

The TCR cDNA carried a universal primer site and UMIs from 5'RACE template switching. TCRdb passed the 5' RACE reads through MiXCR, listing each CDR3 protein once. The sample holds about 160,000 distinct CDR3 sequences, about 7% seen once. This clonotype was detected a few times. Its cognate antigen is unknown. Trimming left V 11 bases short and J 0 bases short, with 23 bases between. From germline, CDR1 is LGHDT and CDR2 YNNKEL (reference sequence). The CDR3 runs 17 residues. Overall study findings and caveats: Clones from primary vaccination mostly reappeared after the booster (around 96% CD4, around 90% CD8). Abundant bulk-population clonotypes could contaminate the FACS-sorted repertoires.

Sequences were derived from CD4+ T cells sorted from PBMCs, sampled around 5 days after the first yellow fever vaccination. V gene TRBV3-1 combines with J gene TRBJ2-1; D is uncertain. The receptor's source is a man aged 18 to 29 who received the YFV17D yellow fever vaccine. CDR3 residues: CASCQDLSRPSYNEQFF. CDR3 DNA: TGTGCCTCCTGCCAAGATTTGTCGCGGCCCTCCTACAATGAGCAGTTCTTC.